This paragraph covers one T cell receptor beta chain sequence. The data were produced by immunoSEQ multiplex PCR, yet TCRdb's version contains in-frame clones alone and is incomplete. The sample carries tens of thousands of clones, over 70% recorded once. CDR3 length: 13 residues. Trimming cost V 1 base and J 4 bases, with 8 bases left between them. Germline V gene data show CDR1 as SGHKS and CDR2 as YYEKEE (reference sequence). This sample was taken from a study of T cells in localized non-small cell lung cancer. The V gene is TRBV5-5, the J gene TRBJ1-1; no firm D call. The sample here was peripheral blood, taken before any cancer treatment. The TCR comes from a male donor at least 60 years old with stage III squamous cell lung carcinoma. CDR3 residues: CASSLFPSTEAFF. Here the CDR3 DNA reads TGTGCCAGCAGCTTGTTTCCTAGCACTGAAGCTTTCTTT.